Following are 8 T cell receptor beta chains from one sample sequenced in a study of OX40 agonist ivuxolimab in advanced cancers. Sequenced by immunoSEQ multiplex PCR; TCRdb stores in-frame clones only, minus some. The sample has tens of thousands of clones; 80% to 90% are singletons. Sequencing was performed on CD4+ or CD8+ T cells sorted from blood, taken in a trial of the OX40 agonist ivuxolimab. Receptors were obtained from an adult with an advanced solid tumor such as melanoma, head and neck, liver or kidney cancer.

The chain has TRBV19 and TRBJ1-1; no reliable D call. Trimming removed 7 bases from V and 0 bases from J, with 6 bases in between. The CDR3 consists of 12 residues. Germline-derived CDR1 and CDR2 are LNHDA and SQIVND (reference sequence). Here the CDR3 reads CASNNLNTEAFF. CDR3 sequence (DNA): TGTGCCAGTAACAACCTGAACACTGAAGCTTTCTTT.

The J gene is TRBJ2-3, the V gene TRBV4-1, with 10 bases lining up with TRBD2. Germline trimming cut 7 bases from V and 2 bases from J; bases unmatched to any gene: 3. The CDR3 has 14 amino acids. Germline CDR1 is MGHRA and CDR2 is YSYEKL. The CDR3 nucleotides are TGCGCCAGCAAGCTAGCGGGAGACACAGATACGCAGTATTTT. As protein: CASKLAGDTDTQYF.

This chain uses TRBV20-1 with TRBJ2-3; tentatively, D is TRBD1 or TRBD2 (5 bases each). CDR1 is DFQATT and CDR2 is SNEGSKA in the germline V gene (reference sequence). V lost 3 bases, J lost 8 bases, and 9 bases lay in between. This CDR3 region has 11 residues. The CDR3 DNA sequence: TGCAGTGCTAGTACGGGGACTACGCAGTATTTT. Translation: CSASTGTTQYF.

The chain has TRBV6-5 and TRBJ2-1, with D tentatively TRBD1 (5 bases). V lost 7 bases to trimming and J lost 2 bases, with 6 bases between them. Germline-derived CDR1 and CDR2 are MNHEY and SVGAGI. This CDR3 is 12 amino acids long. In nucleotides, the CDR3 is TGTGCCAGCAAGGGGACCTACAATGAGCAGTTCTTC. The encoded protein is CASKGTYNEQFF.

The CDR3 sequence: CASSWGGQGEQYV. The CDR3 bases are TGTGCCAGCAGCTGGGGGGGACAGGGCGAGCAGTACGTC. This chain links TRBV5-4 with TRBJ2-7; 9 bases match TRBD1. This CDR3 comprises 13 residues. Trimming at V came to 3 bases and at J to 6 bases, leaving 4 bases not matched to a gene. CDR1 SGHNT and CDR2 YYREEE come from the germline V gene (reference sequence).

This chain links TRBV30 with TRBJ2-1, with D perhaps TRBD1 (5 bases). CDR1 and CDR2 (germline): GTSNPN, SVGIG (reference sequence). This CDR3 has 13 amino acids. Trimming pared 5 bases from V and 2 bases from J, leaving 10 bases between. The CDR3 coding sequence is TGTGCCTGGTCCCTAGGGGCCTACAATGAGCAGTTCTTC. Its translation: CAWSLGAYNEQFF. Using reference TRBV30 and TRBJ2-1 for the parts outside the CDR3, the full variable domain is SQTIHQWPATLVQPVGSPLSLECTVEGTSNPNLYWYRQAAGRGLQLLFYSVGIGQISSEVPQNLSASRPQDRQFILSSKKLLLSDSGFYLCAWSLGAYNEQFFGPGTRLTVL.

This clone was counted a single time. V and J are TRBV10-2 and TRBJ1-1; a possible D gene is TRBD1 (6 bases). The CDR3 consists of 17 residues. The V and J ends lost 0 bases and 1 base respectively, with 15 bases between them. In germline, CDR1 is WSHSY, CDR2 SAAADI. CDR3 nucleotide sequence: TGCGCCAGCAGTGAGTCGGGCAGGGGAGGCCGGAACACTGAAGCTTTCTTT. Its protein product is CASSESGRGGRNTEAFF.

V usage is TRBV5-1 and J usage is TRBJ2-2, with 8 positions matching TRBD2. The germline V gene encodes CDR1 SGHRS and CDR2 YFSETQ. The CDR3 is made up of 15 amino acids. V shed 6 bases, J shed 0 bases, and the junction held 4 bases outside the gene matches. CDR3 in amino acids: CASTPGGSNTGELFF. The CDR3 DNA reads TGCGCCAGCACCCCGGGGGGGTCGAACACCGGGGAGCTGTTTTTT.